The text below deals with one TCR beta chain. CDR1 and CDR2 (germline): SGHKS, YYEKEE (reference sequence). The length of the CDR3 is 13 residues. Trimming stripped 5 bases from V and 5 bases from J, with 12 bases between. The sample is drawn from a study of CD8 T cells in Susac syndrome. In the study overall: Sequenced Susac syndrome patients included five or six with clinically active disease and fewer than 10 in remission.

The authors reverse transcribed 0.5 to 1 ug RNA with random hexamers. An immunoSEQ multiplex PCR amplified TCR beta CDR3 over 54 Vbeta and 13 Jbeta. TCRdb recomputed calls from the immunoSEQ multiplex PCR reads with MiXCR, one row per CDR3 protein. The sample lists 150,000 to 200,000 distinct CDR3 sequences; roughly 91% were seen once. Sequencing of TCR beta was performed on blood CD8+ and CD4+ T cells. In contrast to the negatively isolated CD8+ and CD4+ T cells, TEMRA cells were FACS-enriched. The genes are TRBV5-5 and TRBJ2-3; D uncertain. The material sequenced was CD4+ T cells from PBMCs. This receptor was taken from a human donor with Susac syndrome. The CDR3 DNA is TGTGCCAGCAGGACACAAGGGTTAGATACGCAGTATTTT. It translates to CASRTQGLDTQYF.